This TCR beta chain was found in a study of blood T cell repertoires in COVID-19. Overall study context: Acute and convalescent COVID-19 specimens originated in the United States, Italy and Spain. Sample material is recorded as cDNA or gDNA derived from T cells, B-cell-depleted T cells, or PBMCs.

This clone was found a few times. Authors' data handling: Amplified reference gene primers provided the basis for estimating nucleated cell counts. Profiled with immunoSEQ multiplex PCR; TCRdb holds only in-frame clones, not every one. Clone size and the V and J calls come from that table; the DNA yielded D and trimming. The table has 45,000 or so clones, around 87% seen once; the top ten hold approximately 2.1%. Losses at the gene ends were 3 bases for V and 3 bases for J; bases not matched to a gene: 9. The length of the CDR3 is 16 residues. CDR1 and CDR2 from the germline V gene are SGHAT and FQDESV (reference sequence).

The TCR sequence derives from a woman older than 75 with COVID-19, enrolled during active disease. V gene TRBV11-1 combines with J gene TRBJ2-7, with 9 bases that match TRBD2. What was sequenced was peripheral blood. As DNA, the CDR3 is TGTGCCAGCAGCTTTGGTAGCGGGGGCCAGATCTACGAGCAGTACTTC. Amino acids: CASSFGSGGQIYEQYF.